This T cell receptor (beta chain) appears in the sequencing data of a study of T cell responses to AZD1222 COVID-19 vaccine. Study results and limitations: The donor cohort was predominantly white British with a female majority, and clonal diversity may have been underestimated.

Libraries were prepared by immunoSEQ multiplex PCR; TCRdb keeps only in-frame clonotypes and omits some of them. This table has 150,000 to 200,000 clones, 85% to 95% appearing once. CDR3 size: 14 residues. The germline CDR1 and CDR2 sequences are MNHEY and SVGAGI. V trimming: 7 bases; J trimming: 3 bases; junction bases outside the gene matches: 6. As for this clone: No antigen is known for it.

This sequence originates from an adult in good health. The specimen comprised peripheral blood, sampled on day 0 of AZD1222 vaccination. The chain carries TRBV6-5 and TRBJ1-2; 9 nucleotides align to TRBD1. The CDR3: CASIGQGRHYGYTF. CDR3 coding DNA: TGTGCCAGCATTGGACAGGGGCGGCACTATGGCTACACCTTC.